This section outlines one T cell receptor (beta chain) sequence together with its context. This record comes from a study of blood T cell repertoires in COVID-19. The repertoire was sequenced with immunoSEQ multiplex PCR; TCRdb's copy has only in-frame clones and lacks some. Found here are under 400,000 clones, about 90% of them singletons; the top ten hold roughly 2%. CDR1 is SGHAT and CDR2 is FQDESV in the germline V gene (reference sequence). There are 14 residues in the CDR3. The V gene end was trimmed by 4 bases and the J gene end by 6 bases; junction bases not matched to a gene: 7. This receptor was taken from a man aged 35 to 55 in a cohort exposed to, infected with or recovered from COVID-19 (not recorded which). Specimen: PBMCs or T cells enriched from blood (not recorded which). The chain couples TRBV11-1 to TRBJ2-7, with 9 positions matching TRBD1. The CDR3 region has the DNA TGTGCCAGCAGCTCCACAGGGGGCCGGGGCGAGCAGTACTTC. Translating gives CASSSTGGRGEQYF.